This T cell receptor (beta chain) was profiled in a study of T cells in Graves' hyperthyroidism and ophthalmopathy. Researchers amplified the TCR beta CDR3 regions from RNA transcripts. A first-round RT-PCR of the TCR CDR3 used the HTBI primer set. Using its own MiXCR run on the multiplex PCR reads, TCRdb lists one record per CDR3 protein. The sample includes about 300,000 distinct CDR3 sequences, less than 15% of them seen just once. Isolation of PBMCs was performed on 8.5 to 10 ml fresh peripheral blood. The clonotype originates from a woman under 40 with Graves' hyperthyroidism that later progressed to Graves' ophthalmopathy. The source material was blood.

This CDR3 is CASRQSSGRSYEQYF. The CDR3 DNA reads as TGTGCCAGCAGGCAATCTAGCGGGCGATCCTACGAGCAGTACTTC. This chain links TRBV12-3 or TRBV12-4 with TRBJ2-7; TRBD2 aligns across 8 bases. CDR3 length equals 15 residues. J gave up 1 base and V 6 bases, and 8 bases lay outside the gene matches.